One TCR beta chain is described in this entry. Its antigen is unknown. One base away there is no much larger clone; base qualities are not given. Receptor amplification or capture employed the immunoSEQ multiplex PCR assay. TCR beta CDR3 sequencing was performed on DNA from the cultured, isolated CD4+ T cells. The study's processing was this. Non-productive TCR sequences were removed and reads were trimmed to the CDR3 region, keeping CDR3s of at least 7 amino acids. Antigen-specific clonotypes were identified with the MANAFEST web app by comparing expansion in peptide wells against reference cultures. For clones to be considered positive, expansion at FDR<0.05 versus reference and all other wells, an odds ratio above 5, and a frequency above 0.1% in two replicate wells were required. Cross-reactive clonotypes were defined as significantly expanded in SARS-CoV-2 spike wells and in at least one common cold coronavirus spike condition. Using the stringdist R package, CDR3 similarity was measured by Levenshtein distance, and unrooted trees were constructed with ape in R 3.6.1. TCRdb re-hosts the immuneACCESS table, in-frame sequences only. Its copies lack some clones; in the studies checked, an unresolved V gene accounts for under half of them, and the cause for the rest is not known. V and J calls and clone size are given by that table; D and trimming were obtained from the DNA. The sample data list around 75,000 clones, and around 70% of these were observed just once. Around 5% of the sample goes to the ten largest clones.

The sample originates from a study of vaccination effects on CD4 cells after COVID-19 (dated by TCRdb to 2022 to 2024). For context, the study as a whole: Two doses of either the BNT162b2 or the mRNA-1273 mRNA SARS-CoV-2 vaccine were administered to participants. Pre-vaccine samples were drawn from a couple of convalescent patients 16 days and one week before the first dose, at 142 and 148 days after COVID-19 diagnosis. SARS-CoV-2 spike-specific CD4+ TCR repertoires from before and after mRNA vaccination were compared in COVID-19 convalescent patients and in infection-naive vaccine recipients. A total of 9 to 11 COVID-19 convalescent patients and several SARS-CoV-2-naive healthy vaccine recipients were included in the full study. Cultures from other donors in the study were sequenced with the Oncomine TCR Beta short-read assay on an Illumina iSeq 100. Results the study describes overall, beyond this receptor: For convalescent patients, new clones induced by the vaccine made up most of the post-vaccine spike-reactive repertoire, and these new clones were largely distinct from the clones induced by infection. Both infection-induced and vaccine-induced clones contracted markedly at late post-vaccination timepoints, which is consistent with waning T cell responses. The study was limited by a small number of convalescent patients and lacked early post-infection timepoints.

In the ViraFEST assay, PBMC were stimulated with viral peptide pools, and TCR sequencing was then used to find antigen-specific CD4+ T cell clonotypes based on their expansion. After 10 days of culture, CD4+ T cells were isolated with the EasySep CD4+ T cell isolation kit. PCR-confirmed SARS-CoV-2 infection had occurred in convalescent patients between March and December 2020, before the Alpha, Beta and Delta variants emerged in the United States. Two million PBMC per well were cultured with 9 to 10 ug/ml peptides in IMDM containing approximately 4.7% human AB serum, about 10 IU/ml IL-2 and gentamicin. A peptide pool from HIV-1 Nef was used as the negative control culture condition. Half of the culture medium was replaced with fresh IL-2-containing medium on days 3 and 7. Unless noted otherwise, every peptide stimulation condition was cultured in triplicate wells. Using Ficoll-Paque Plus gradient centrifugation, PBMC were separated from whole blood and then either used fresh or cryopreserved at -140C. The QIAamp micro DNA kit was used to extract genomic DNA from the cultured CD4+ T cells.

A distance of 10 bases separates the germline ends of V and J, which lose 4 bases and 1 base respectively. From the germline V gene, CDR1 is MDHEN and CDR2 is SYDVKM. Reading from cysteine to phenylalanine, the CDR3 counts 14 amino acids. Only the CDR3 part of the read is kept: 42 bases, read in frame from the first base. This material consisted of CD4+ T cells from PBMCs cultured with HIV peptides, taken before COVID-19 vaccination. The sample's cell subset or site label is to be understood as: HIV-1 Nef peptide pool negative control/reference culture. The receptor was isolated from a human donor who had a prior SARS-CoV-2 infection. The chain uses TRBV28 and TRBJ1-1; the D gene identity is not certain. The CDR3 has the sequence CASSYHLSNTEAFF. The DNA reads TGTGCCAGCAGTTACCACCTCTCGAACACTGAAGCTTTCTTT. Joined to the reference TRBV28 and TRBJ1-1 proteins, this CDR3 gives the full variable domain: DVKVTQSSRYLVKRTGEKVFLECVQDMDHENMFWYRQDPGLGLRLIYFSYDVKMKEKGDIPEGYSVSREKKERFSLILESASTNQTSMYLCASSYHLSNTEAFFGQGTRLTVV.